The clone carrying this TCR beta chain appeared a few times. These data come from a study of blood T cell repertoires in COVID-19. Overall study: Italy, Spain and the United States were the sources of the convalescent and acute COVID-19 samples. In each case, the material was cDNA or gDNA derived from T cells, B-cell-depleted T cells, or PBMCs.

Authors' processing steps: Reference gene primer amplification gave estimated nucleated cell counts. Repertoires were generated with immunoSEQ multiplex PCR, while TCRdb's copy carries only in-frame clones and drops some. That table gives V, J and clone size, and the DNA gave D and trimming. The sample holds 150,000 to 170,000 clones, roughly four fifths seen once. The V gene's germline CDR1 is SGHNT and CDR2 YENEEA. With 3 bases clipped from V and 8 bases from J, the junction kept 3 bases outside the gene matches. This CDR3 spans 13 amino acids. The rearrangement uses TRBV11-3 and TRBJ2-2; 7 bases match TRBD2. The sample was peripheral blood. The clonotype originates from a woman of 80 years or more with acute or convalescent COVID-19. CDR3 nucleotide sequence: TGTGCCAGCAGCTTGAGGGGAGGGGGGGAGCTGTTTTTT. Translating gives CASSLRGGGELFF.